The clone carrying this T cell receptor beta chain was observed a single time. This CDR3 comprises 16 residues. Germline loops: CDR1 ENHRY, CDR2 SYGVKD. V was clipped by 3 bases and J by 0 bases, with 12 bases between them. The source of the sample is a study of blood T cells in healthy people across ages. Total RNA, at least 6 micrograms per sample, came from PBMCs. It was with a sample-barcoded 5' primer and a J-beta primer mix that a second PCR of roughly 6 to 12 cycles was run. A tag from a template-switch adaptor with 12 random nucleotides marked each cDNA molecule. Each CDR3 protein gets one entry after TCRdb re-called the 5' RACE reads with MiXCR. This repertoire shows about 1.1 million distinct CDR3 sequences, around two fifths found once; its top ten account for under 15%.

Sequenced sample: blood. This sequence originates from a man between 18 and 35 years old in good health. This chain connects TRBV10-3 to TRBJ1-3; D is unclear. CDR3 protein: CAISEGQAVSGNTIYF. The CDR3 DNA follows: TGTGCCATCAGTGAAGGGCAGGCTGTCTCTGGAAACACCATATATTTT.